This TCR beta chain was documented in a study of blood T cell repertoires in COVID-19. Original data processing: Quantification of nucleated cells was approximated via reference gene primer amplification. Data came from immunoSEQ multiplex PCR; TCRdb stores just in-frame clones and leaves some out. Clonal size and the V and J genes are those of that table, whereas D and trimming came from the DNA. The table shows about 120,000 clones, with approximately 80% occurring only once. The germline V and J ends were trimmed by 3 bases and 0 bases, with 6 bases remaining between them. Germline assignment: CDR1 SNHLY and CDR2 FYNNEI. The CDR3 covers 13 residues.

Material for sequencing was peripheral blood. The chain carries TRBV2 and TRBJ2-7; D is ambiguous. The receptor's source is a middle-aged man with active or convalescent COVID-19. CDR3 region: CASSDRISYEQYF. CDR3 in DNA: TGTGCCAGCAGTGACAGGATCTCCTACGAGCAGTACTTC.